The rows below give T cell receptor beta chains drawn from one sample of a study of T cells in Graves' hyperthyroidism and ophthalmopathy. TCRdb re-analysed the multiplex PCR reads in MiXCR, keeping a single row per CDR3 protein. The sample yields some 400,000 distinct CDR3 sequences, 11% to 15% seen once. The specimen was blood. The receptors were gathered from a woman aged 55 to 70 with Graves' hyperthyroidism. CDR3s include the opening cysteine and the closing phenylalanine or tryptophan. A D gene is named only where the DNA matches it firmly. Part of the rows lack a size; the others show once, few, many or a class for expanded clones.

CATSSTGNEQFF TGTGCCACCTCTTCGACAGGGAATGAGCAGTTCTTC TRBV2 many TRBJ2-1 TRBD1
CSVEVGDTGELFF TGCAGCGTTGAGGTCGGGGACACCGGGGAGCTGTTTTTT TRBV29-1 many TRBJ2-2 -
CASSPTSGLEAGELFF TGTGCCAGCAGCCCTACTAGCGGGCTGGAGGCCGGGGAGCTGTTTTTT TRBV4-2 - TRBJ2-2 TRBD2
CASSLEVAQYF TGTGCCAGCAGTTTAGAAGTAGCTCAGTACTTC TRBV28 many TRBJ2-5 -
CASSGEVLAGGGNEQFF TGTGCCAGCAGTGGGGAGGTACTAGCGGGAGGAGGTAATGAGCAGTTCTTC TRBV6-1 - TRBJ2-1 TRBD2
CASSPPGTSGSLFQETQYF TGTGCCAGCAGTCCCCCAGGGACTAGCGGGAGCCTCTTCCAAGAGACCCAGTACTTC TRBV12-3/TRBV12-4 - TRBJ2-5 TRBD2
CASSDRNSPLHF TGTGCCAGCAGTGATAGGAATTCACCCCTCCACTTT TRBV2 many TRBJ1-6 -
CASSPTGTGDSPLHF TGTGCCAGCAGCCCCACCGGGACAGGGGATTCACCCCTCCACTTT TRBV7-8 many TRBJ1-6 TRBD1
CASRPGGTKNIQYF TGTGCCTCCCGACCTGGGGGGACCAAAAACATTCAGTACTTC TRBV30 many TRBJ2-4 -
CASSVSISGLAGMMDTGELFF TGTGCCAGCAGTGTTAGTATCTCGGGACTAGCGGGAATGATGGACACCGGGGAGCTGTTTTTT TRBV2 many TRBJ2-2 TRBD2
CASSLEASPHPYEQYF TGTGCCAGCAGCTTAGAAGCCAGCCCTCACCCCTACGAGCAGTACTTC TRBV11-1 few TRBJ2-7 -
CASSQGGTSGMGEQYF TGTGCCAGCAGCCAAGGAGGGACTAGCGGGATGGGGGAGCAGTACTTC TRBV3-1 many TRBJ2-7 TRBD2
CATTHNPGQGAGDTQYF TGTGCCACCACACACAACCCGGGACAGGGGGCTGGAGATACGCAGTATTTT TRBV24-1 many TRBJ2-3 TRBD1
CASSQGVVANTGELFF TGCGCCAGCAGCCAAGGCGTCGTCGCGAACACCGGGGAGCTGTTTTTT TRBV4-1 few TRBJ2-2 -
CASSYGTGFYEQYF TGTGCCAGCAGCTACGGGACAGGGTTCTACGAGCAGTACTTC TRBV7-9 - TRBJ2-7 TRBD1
CASSPIRRENDEQFF TGTGCCAGCTCACCAATTAGGCGGGAGAACGATGAGCAGTTCTTC TRBV18 many TRBJ2-1 TRBD2
CASSPHGTLSYEQYF TGTGCCAGCAGCCCCCACGGGACACTCTCCTACGAGCAGTACTTC TRBV9 - TRBJ2-7 -
CASSEKWDTDTQYF TGTGCCAGCAGTGAGAAGTGGGATACGGATACGCAGTATTTT TRBV2 many TRBJ2-3 -
CASSYIGGSSEQYF TGCGCCAGCAGTTACATCGGGGGGAGCTCCGAGCAGTACTTC TRBV5-1 few TRBJ2-7 TRBD2
CASADGGNTEAFF TGTGCCAGCGCGGACGGGGGGAACACTGAAGCTTTCTTT TRBV6-1 many TRBJ1-1 -
CASSLLGAGTDTQYF TGTGCCAGCAGTTTATTGGGTGCGGGCACAGATACGCAGTATTTT TRBV12-3/TRBV12-4 many TRBJ2-3 -
CASSYSIGQATYEQYF TGTGCCAGCAGTTACTCGATAGGTCAGGCGACCTACGAGCAGTACTTC TRBV6-2/TRBV6-3 - TRBJ2-7 -
CAWSVKVAVYNEQFF TGTGCCTGGAGTGTTAAGGTGGCGGTTTACAATGAGCAGTTCTTC TRBV30 few TRBJ2-1 -
CASSPDRNQETQYF TGTGCCAGCAGTCCGGACAGAAATCAAGAGACCCAGTACTTC TRBV2 many TRBJ2-5 -
CAWSPLGVAYEQYF TGTGCCTGGTCCCCCCTCGGGGTAGCCTACGAGCAGTACTTC TRBV30 many TRBJ2-7 -
CASSYGTSGRAALYEQYF TGTGCCAGCAGTTACGGGACTAGCGGGAGGGCCGCGTTGTACGAGCAGTACTTC TRBV6-9 - TRBJ2-7 TRBD2
CASIEFSDREQYF TGTGCCAGCATTGAATTCTCCGATCGCGAGCAGTACTTC TRBV2 - TRBJ2-7 -
CASSRQSSETQYF TGTGCCAGCAGTCGACAGTCTTCAGAGACCCAGTACTTC TRBV12-3/TRBV12-4 many TRBJ2-5 -
CSARTNLNNQETQYF TGCAGTGCTAGAACCAACCTAAATAACCAAGAGACCCAGTACTTC TRBV20-1 few TRBJ2-5 -
CASSLATSGLETQYF TGCGCCAGCAGCTTGGCTACTAGCGGGTTGGAGACCCAGTACTTC TRBV5-1 many TRBJ2-5 TRBD2
CASSMTDRGPTEAFF TGTGCCAGTAGTATGACGGACAGGGGGCCGACTGAAGCTTTCTTT TRBV19 - TRBJ1-1 TRBD1